These 5 T cell receptor beta chains came from one sample sequenced in a study of blood T cell repertoires in COVID-19. Profiling relied on immunoSEQ multiplex PCR, and the TCRdb table lists in-frame clones only, not all of them. Of 450,000 to 500,000 clones in the sample, less than 90% were seen once. The material sequenced was PBMCs or T cells enriched from blood (not recorded which). Receptors were obtained from a woman in her fifties or sixties who had recovered from COVID-19.

This rearrangement joins TRBV19 to TRBJ1-6; 8 nucleotides align to TRBD1. The germline gives CDR1 LNHDA, CDR2 SQIVND (reference sequence). V lost 7 bases to trimming and J lost 14 bases; unmatched junction nucleotides: 13. This CDR3 has 14 amino acids. CDR3 coding DNA: TGTGCCAGTACGACAGGGGCTTTGGGGGGAGCCCTCCACTTT. This encodes CASTTGALGGALHF.

The chain links TRBV29-1 to TRBJ1-5; D is ambiguous. V lost 5 bases and J lost 0, with 8 bases in between. The CDR3 is 13 amino acids. Per germline, CDR1 SQVTM and CDR2 ANQGSEA. DNA of the CDR3: TGCAGCGTTCTAGAGAATAGCAATCAGCCCCAGCATTTT. It yields the protein CSVLENSNQPQHF.

This clone was detected only a few times. The chain recombines TRBV6-6 with TRBJ2-2; D perhaps matches TRBD1 (6 bases). Per the germline V gene, CDR1 is MNHNY and CDR2 is SVGAGI (reference sequence). Trimming pared 8 bases from V and 0 bases from J, leaving 13 bases between. CDR3 length: 15 amino acids. The CDR3 DNA follows: TGTGCCAGCGGGAAGACAGGTTCGAACACCGGGGAGCTGTTTTTT. Translated: CASGKTGSNTGELFF.

The table lists this clone with a few counts. The V and J genes are TRBV13 and TRBJ1-1; the D is unclear. This CDR3 comprises 13 residues. Germline CDR1 PRHDT, CDR2 FYEKMQ (reference sequence). V gave up 1 base and J gave up 7 bases, with 10 bases separating them. CDR3 in amino acids: CASSLVQKGEAFF. CDR3 in DNA: TGTGCCAGCAGCTTAGTACAGAAAGGTGAAGCTTTCTTT.

V usage is TRBV10-3 and J usage is TRBJ1-1, with unresolved D. Trimming removed 0 bases from V and 4 bases from J, with 9 bases in between. The CDR3 extends over 14 amino acids. CDR1 and CDR2 from the germline V gene are ENHRY and SYGVKD. DNA of the CDR3: TGTGCCATCAGTGAGTCGGGAGGCCCCACTGAAGCTTTCTTT. Encoded protein: CAISESGGPTEAFF.